Each of the 20 T cell receptor beta chains below was sequenced from the same sample in a study of blood T cell repertoires in COVID-19. Assay: immunoSEQ multiplex PCR; the TCRdb copy retains only in-frame clones and omits some. There are 200,000 to 250,000 clones in the sample; 70% to 90% occur only once, and approximately 11% lies in the top ten. The sequenced sample consisted of PBMCs or T cells enriched from blood (not recorded which). The receptors were sampled from a man aged 25-45 years who had recovered from COVID-19.

The chain has TRBV7-9 and TRBJ2-2, with 10 bases identical to TRBD2. J was trimmed by 2 bases and V by 8 bases; bases with no gene match: 11. The CDR3 is 17 amino acids. The germline gives CDR1 SEHNR, CDR2 FQNEAQ (reference sequence). The CDR3 loop reads CASPAASGRPNTGELFF. In DNA, the CDR3 is TGTGCCAGCCCAGCGGCTAGCGGGAGACCAAACACCGGGGAGCTGTTTTTT. Supplemented by reference TRBV7-9 and TRBJ2-2, the full variable domain reads DTGVSQNPRHKITKRGQNVTFRCDPISEHNRLYWYRQTLGQGPEFLTYFQNEAQLEKSRLLSDRFSAERPKGSFSTLEIQRTEQGDSAMYLCASPAASGRPNTGELFFGEGSRLTVL.

This chain joins TRBV4-3 and TRBJ1-4; D is undetermined. Per germline, CDR1 LGHNA and CDR2 YSLEER. The germline V and J ends were trimmed by 0 bases and 3 bases, with 8 bases remaining between them. This CDR3 has 15 residues. CDR3 coding DNA: TGCGCCAGCAGCCAAGAACACGGAGCTAATGAAAAACTGTTTTTT. This encodes CASSQEHGANEKLFF.

The V call is TRBV6-4, the J call TRBJ2-3; D is possibly TRBD1 (6 bases). Germline V CDR1 and CDR2: MRHNA, SNTAGT. This CDR3 spans 15 amino acids. Trimming pared 0 bases from V and 1 base from J, leaving 8 bases between. CDR3 sequence (DNA): TGTGCCAGCAGTGACTCATACAGGGGCACAGATACGCAGTATTTT. Amino acid sequence: CASSDSYRGTDTQYF.

The CDR3 protein is CASSQGQGGEGLNSPLHF. CDR3 bases: TGCGCCAGCAGCCAAGGACAAGGGGGCGAGGGGTTGAATTCACCCCTCCACTTT. V is TRBV4-1 and J is TRBJ1-6; 7 nucleotides align to TRBD1. The CDR3 length is 18 residues. The germline CDR1 and CDR2 sequences are MGHRA and YSYEKL. With V trimmed by 1 base and J by 7 bases, 13 bases remained unmatched.

This chain connects TRBV27 to TRBJ2-2; 8 bases fit TRBD2. J was trimmed by 5 bases and V by 6 bases; bases with no gene match: 8. The CDR3 is made up of 15 amino acids. Germline CDR1 and CDR2: MNHEY and SMNVEV (reference sequence). CDR3 in DNA: TGTGCCAGCAGGACTAGCGAATTTTTAACCGGGGAGCTGTTTTTT. It encodes CASRTSEFLTGELFF.

This chain joins TRBV9 and TRBJ2-5, with D possibly matching TRBD1 (6 bases). Deletions cut 0 bases from V and 5 bases from J, with 11 bases between. The CDR3 runs to 14 residues. CDR1 SGDLS and CDR2 YYNGEE come from the germline V gene. The CDR3 region has the DNA TGTGCCAGCAGCGTAGGAGGGGGAAGGGAGACCCAGTACTTC. As protein: CASSVGGGRETQYF.

This clone has just one count. The rearrangement joins TRBV19 to TRBJ2-2; D might be TRBD1 (5 bases). In germline, CDR1 is LNHDA, CDR2 SQIVND (reference sequence). Trimming took off 7 bases at V and 7 bases at J, with 16 bases between the two ends. CDR3 length: 14 amino acids. CDR3 in amino acids: CASKEQDWIGELFF. Written as DNA, the CDR3 is TGTGCCAGTAAAGAACAGGATTGGATCGGGGAGCTGTTTTTT.

The chain joins TRBV9 to TRBJ1-2, with a possible D match to TRBD1 (5 bases). Germline CDR1 and CDR2: SGDLS and YYNGEE. V lost 3 bases and J lost 3, with 15 bases in between. The CDR3 is made up of 15 amino acids. For the CDR3, the DNA is TGTGCCAGCAGCGCGTGGGGGGGTGGAGACTATGGCTACACCTTC. As protein: CASSAWGGGDYGYTF. Looking up the rest from reference TRBV9 and TRBJ1-2 gives the full variable domain: DSGVTQTPKHLITATGQRVTLRCSPRSGDLSVYWYQQSLDQGLQFLIQYYNGEERAKGNILERFSAQQFPDLHSELNLSSLELGDSALYFCASSAWGGGDYGYTFGSGTRLTVV.

The V call is TRBV5-6, the J call TRBJ1-4; 8 bases align to TRBD1. The CDR3 sequence is 19 residues long. J lost 1 base, V lost 5 bases, and 16 bases had no gene match. CDR1 and CDR2 (germline): SGHDT, YYEEEE. The CDR3 region is CASSWGQRQGLGTNEKLFF. CDR3 bases: TGTGCCAGCAGTTGGGGGCAACGACAGGGGTTAGGAACTAATGAAAAACTGTTTTTT.

V usage is TRBV7-2 and J usage is TRBJ2-7; D is uncertain. The CDR3 loop spans 12 amino acids. Trimming took off 0 bases at V and 7 bases at J, with 7 bases between the two ends. Germline values: CDR1 SGHTA, CDR2 FQGNSA. The CDR3 DNA is TGTGCCAGCAGCTTAGCCCTGTCGGAGCAGTACTTC. The encoded protein is CASSLALSEQYF. Full variable domain (outside the CDR3, taken from reference TRBV7-2 and TRBJ2-7): GAGVSQSPSNKVTEKGKDVELRCDPISGHTALYWYRQSLGQGLEFLIYFQGNSAPDKSGLPSDRFSAERTGGSVSTLTIQRTQQEDSAVYLCASSLALSEQYFGPGTRLTVT.

The chain combines TRBV5-4 with TRBJ1-1, with unresolved D. Looked up from germline, CDR1 is SGHNT and CDR2 is YYREEE (reference sequence). CDR3 size: 13 residues. The V end was cut by 4 bases, the J end by 2 bases, with 9 bases between. As DNA, the CDR3 is TGTGCCAGCAGCCCCGGGGTTAACACTGAAGCTTTCTTT. Amino acid sequence: CASSPGVNTEAFF.

The chain recombines TRBV18 with TRBJ1-4; D possibly corresponds to TRBD1 (6 bases). V dropped 2 bases and J dropped 5 bases, with 12 bases sitting between them. The germline CDR1 and CDR2 sequences are KGHSH and LQKENI. The CDR3 loop spans 15 amino acids. The CDR3 here is CASSPFTGLNEKLFF. CDR3 nucleotide sequence: TGTGCCAGCTCACCATTTACAGGGCTGAATGAAAAACTGTTTTTT. Complete variable domain (other parts from reference TRBV18 and TRBJ1-4): NAGVMQNPRHLVRRRGQEARLRCSPMKGHSHVYWYRQLPEEGLKFMVYLQKENIIDESGMPKERFSAEFPKEGPSILRIQQVVRGDSAAYFCASSPFTGLNEKLFFGSGTQLSVL.

The chain recombines TRBV7-6 with TRBJ2-1; D is perhaps TRBD2 (7 bases). The germline V gene encodes CDR1 SGHVS and CDR2 FNYEAQ. Deletions cut 7 bases from V and 2 bases from J, with 15 bases between. The CDR3 sequence is 15 residues long. As DNA, the CDR3 is TGTGCCAGCACCTCAGGAGGGGGGGCCTACAATGAGCAGTTCTTC. This gives the protein CASTSGGGAYNEQFF.

This sequence joins TRBV4-2 and TRBJ1-2, with TRBD1 matching over 8 bases. Germline V gene lookup returns CDR1 LGHNA and CDR2 YNFKEQ. With 0 bases clipped from V and 0 bases from J, the junction kept 0 bases outside the gene matches. This CDR3 has 15 residues. The CDR3 DNA reads TGTGCCAGCAGCCAAGAGGGACAGGCTAACTATGGCTACACCTTC. Protein: CASSQEGQANYGYTF.

The genes are TRBV7-8 and TRBJ1-1; D is undetermined. V lost 2 bases to trimming and J lost 0 bases, with 4 bases between them. Germline V CDR1 and CDR2: SGHVS, FQNEAQ. This CDR3 has 13 residues. The CDR3 here is CASSLQVNTEAFF. Written as DNA, the CDR3 is TGTGCCAGCAGCTTACAGGTGAACACTGAAGCTTTCTTT.

The gene calls are TRBV7-9 and TRBJ1-1; weak D call: TRBD1 (6 bases). Germline CDR1 is SEHNR and CDR2 is FQNEAQ (reference sequence). Trimming took 1 base from V and 6 from J, leaving 12 bases between them. There are 14 residues in the CDR3. The CDR3 sequence is CASSLVQGKSEAFF. The CDR3 DNA is TGTGCCAGCAGCTTAGTCCAGGGGAAGTCTGAAGCTTTCTTT.

V usage is TRBV28 and J usage is TRBJ1-2; the match to TRBD1 covers 7 bases. This CDR3 region has 16 residues. J was trimmed by 8 bases and V by 3 bases; bases with no gene match: 15. CDR1 and CDR2 (germline): MDHEN, SYDVKM. The CDR3 DNA is TGTGCCAGCAGTTTGAGGGGGCCCCCAGTGTTGGGGGGCTACACCTTC. It is translated as CASSLRGPPVLGGYTF.

This clone was recorded once. The chain combines TRBV3-1 (or the pseudogene TRBV3-2) with TRBJ1-5; 9 bases are shared with TRBD1. Germline CDR1 and CDR2: LGHDT and YNNKEL (reference sequence). V dropped 1 base and J dropped 4; count of bases not matched to a gene: 2. The CDR3 sequence is 15 residues long. The DNA of the CDR3 is TGTGCCAGCAGCCAAGGGGGGACAGGGAATCAGCCCCAGCATTTT. Residues: CASSQGGTGNQPQHF.

The chain recombines TRBV5-4 with TRBJ1-6, with D maybe TRBD1 (5 bases). CDR3 length equals 15 residues. Per the germline V gene, CDR1 is SGHNT and CDR2 is YYREEE (reference sequence). Trimming cost V 3 bases and J 7 bases, with 14 bases left between them. In DNA form, the CDR3 reads TGTGCCAGCAGCTCCCTAGGACAAGGGAATTCACCCCTCCACTTT. As protein: CASSSLGQGNSPLHF.

V gene TRBV24-1 combines with J gene TRBJ2-7; 10 bases line up with TRBD2. V shed 3 bases, J shed 1 base, and the junction held 2 bases outside the gene matches. The CDR3 sequence is 15 residues long. CDR1 is KGHDR, CDR2 SFDVKD, per germline. CDR3 sequence: CATSDPSGSSYEQYF. The CDR3 DNA sequence: TGTGCCACCAGTGATCCTAGCGGGAGTTCCTACGAGCAGTACTTC.